The rows below give T cell receptor beta chains drawn from one sample of a study of T cell responses to AZD1222 COVID-19 vaccine. Using immunoSEQ multiplex PCR, the repertoire was profiled, and TCRdb retains in-frame clones only, with some absent. There are 110,000 or so clones in the sample; roughly 88% occur only once, and roughly a sixth lies in the top ten. Sequences were derived from peripheral blood, sampled on day 0 of AZD1222 vaccination. The receptors were gathered from an adult in good health. Each CDR3 is given with its conserved first and last residue. A D gene is named only where the DNA matches it firmly. Expanded clones get a size class; other rows say once, few or many, or leave the size out.

D,V,size,J,DNA,CDR3
-,TRBV3-1/TRBV3-2,once,TRBJ1-1,TGTGCCAGCAGCCAAGACGGACAGACTGAAGCTTTCTTT,CASSQDGQTEAFF
-,TRBV11-3,-,TRBJ2-5,TGTGCCAGCAGCTTAGTGTTGGAGACCCAGTACTTC,CASSLVLETQYF
-,TRBV5-4,-,TRBJ1-4,TGTGCCAGCAGCTTACAGGGACCCAATGAAAAACTGTTTTTT,CASSLQGPNEKLFF
-,TRBV5-1,-,TRBJ2-7,TGCGCCAGCAGCTTTGGGACACCGGCCGAGCAGTACTTC,CASSFGTPAEQYF
-,TRBV19,-,TRBJ2-1,TGTGCCAGTAGTTCGGGATACAATGAGCAGTTCTTC,CASSSGYNEQFF
-,TRBV19,-,TRBJ1-2,TGTGCCAGTAGCGGGGGGGTGAACTATGGCTACACCTTC,CASSGGVNYGYTF
TRBD2,TRBV30,-,TRBJ2-1,TGTGCCTGGATGAAATTGAGCGGGAGGGCCTCCTACAATGAGCAGTTCTTC,CAWMKLSGRASYNEQFF
-,TRBV3-1/TRBV3-2,once,TRBJ1-2,TGTGCCAGCAGCCAAGATCCCGGGACCCCGGGTGGCTACACCTTC,CASSQDPGTPGGYTF
TRBD1,TRBV6-4,-,TRBJ2-7,TGTGCCAGCAGTGACTCGAGTACCGGGACAGGGACCACCTACGAGCAGTACTTC,CASSDSSTGTGTTYEQYF
-,TRBV28,once,TRBJ2-3,TGTGCCAGCAGTTTAGGGACCCGCAGGGGAGATACGCAGTATTTT,CASSLGTRRGDTQYF
TRBD1,TRBV3-1/TRBV3-2,-,TRBJ1-2,TGTGCCAGCAGCCCTAACCCCGGGACAGTCTCCTATGGCTACACCTTC,CASSPNPGTVSYGYTF
-,TRBV7-2,-,TRBJ1-1,TGTGCCAGCAGCTTTCCAGGCTCCACTGAAGCTTTCTTT,CASSFPGSTEAFF
-,TRBV12-5,once,TRBJ1-5,TGTGCTAGTGGTTTGGCAAATCAGCCCCAGCATTTT,CASGLANQPQHF
-,TRBV28,-,TRBJ2-7,TGTGCCAGCAAACACCCCGGGACGCTAAGCTCCTACGAGCAGTACTTC,CASKHPGTLSSYEQYF
TRBD1,TRBV19,-,TRBJ1-5,TGTGCCACTGATACCGGGCAGGGGGAGCAGCCCCAGCATTTT,CATDTGQGEQPQHF
-,TRBV4-2,-,TRBJ1-2,TGTGCCAGCAGCCAAGATGGGGGGGCGAGGAGTGTATCGGTTGGCTACACCTTC,CASSQDGGARSVSVGYTF
-,TRBV2,-,TRBJ2-5,TGTGCCAGCAGTGTTGAGTCAGTGGAGACCCAGTACTTC,CASSVESVETQYF
-,TRBV28,hyperexpanded,TRBJ1-6,TGTGCCAGCAGTTTATGGGGGTATTCACCCCTCCACTTT,CASSLWGYSPLHF
-,TRBV24-1,-,TRBJ2-5,TGTGCCACCAGTGAGGTAGGGGGCCAAGAGACCCAGTACTTC,CATSEVGGQETQYF
TRBD2,TRBV6-6,-,TRBJ2-5,TGTGCCAGCAGCAACTTAGGCGGGAGGGTGGAGACCCAGTACTTC,CASSNLGGRVETQYF
TRBD1,TRBV6-5,-,TRBJ1-2,TGTGCCAGCAGGGGGGACAGTGCGACGTTTCCTGGCTACACCTTC,CASRGDSATFPGYTF
-,TRBV2,-,TRBJ1-1,TGTGCCAGCAGTGTTAAAGGGGGAAACACTGAAGCTTTCTTT,CASSVKGGNTEAFF
-,TRBV15,-,TRBJ1-5,TGTGCCACCAGCAGGGGGGGGACTGGCCTCAATCAGCCCCAGCATTTT,CATSRGGTGLNQPQHF
-,TRBV7-9,-,TRBJ1-5,TGTGCCAGCAGCACGGACAGTAGCAATCAGCCCCAGCATTTT,CASSTDSSNQPQHF
-,TRBV6-5,-,TRBJ1-5,TGTGCCAGCAGTAATCAGCCCCAGCATTTT,CASSNQPQHF
TRBD2,TRBV19,-,TRBJ2-3,TGTGCCAGTAGTATAAGGACTAGCGGGGGTACAGATACGCAGTATTTT,CASSIRTSGGTDTQYF
TRBD2,TRBV19,once,TRBJ2-5,TGTGCCAGTAGTACCGTAGCGGGAGTGGCGGAGACCCAGTACTTC,CASSTVAGVAETQYF
-,TRBV9,-,TRBJ2-2,TGTGCCAGCAGCCCCACCAACATGAACACCGGGGAGCTGTTTTTT,CASSPTNMNTGELFF
-,TRBV11-2,-,TRBJ2-3,TGTGCCAGCAGCTTATACCCCGCCGGGGATACGCAGTATTTT,CASSLYPAGDTQYF
TRBD2,TRBV2,-,TRBJ2-3,TGTGCCAGCAGTGGACTAGCGGGAGGTCACTCTAGCACAGATACGCAGTATTTT,CASSGLAGGHSSTDTQYF
-,TRBV19,-,TRBJ1-6,TGTGCCAGTAGTATGGTACAGGGTTTCGCCTATAATTCACCCCTCCACTTT,CASSMVQGFAYNSPLHF
-,TRBV7-9,-,TRBJ2-6,TGTGCCAGCAGCTTAACGGCAGGGCTTGGGGCCAACGTCCTGACTTTC,CASSLTAGLGANVLTF
-,TRBV2,-,TRBJ1-4,TGTGCCGGGACGGGGCGGGCTAATGAAAAACTGTTTTTT,CAGTGRANEKLFF
-,TRBV29-1,-,TRBJ2-2,TGCAGCGTTGAAGGCCGCCGGGGGGCCACCGGGGAGCTGTTTTTT,CSVEGRRGATGELFF
-,TRBV30,-,TRBJ1-1,TGTGCCTGGAGTTTCCCCCCAGCTCGGGAAGCTTTCTTT,CAWSFPPAREAFF
-,TRBV28,-,TRBJ1-1,TGTGCCAGCAGTTTGGGGCTGGGGACTGAAGCTTTCTTT,CASSLGLGTEAFF
TRBD2,TRBV3-1/TRBV3-2,-,TRBJ2-1,TGTGCCAGCAGCCAAGACGCGGGAGGGCCCACAAATGAGCAGTTCTTC,CASSQDAGGPTNEQFF
-,TRBV30,-,TRBJ1-6,TGTGCCTGGAGTGTGGTTCGGGCAGATTCACCCCTCCACTTT,CAWSVVRADSPLHF
-,TRBV28,-,TRBJ1-2,TGTGCCAGCAGTTTCCCAAGGGGTGGCTATGGCTACACCTTC,CASSFPRGGYGYTF
TRBD1,TRBV4-3,-,TRBJ1-2,TGCGCCAGCAGCCAAGTGGACAGGGTTTCTAACTATGGCTACACCTTC,CASSQVDRVSNYGYTF
TRBD2,TRBV3-1/TRBV3-2,-,TRBJ2-7,TGTGCCAGCAGCCCCGGGGGGTACGAGCAGTACTTC,CASSPGGYEQYF
-,TRBV27,-,TRBJ1-1,TGTGCCAGTAGGGAAGGGAACACTGAAGCTTTCTTT,CASREGNTEAFF
TRBD1,TRBV19,-,TRBJ1-1,TGTGCCAGTAGTCCGCTTTACGGGACAGGGAGGGATGAAGCTTTCTTT,CASSPLYGTGRDEAFF
-,TRBV18,-,TRBJ1-1,TGTGCCAGCTCACCACCAATCGACAGGATACCGAACACTGAAGCTTTCTTT,CASSPPIDRIPNTEAFF
-,TRBV15,-,TRBJ1-3,TGTGCCACCAGCAGAGATCCTACAGGCTCTGGAAACACCATATATTTT,CATSRDPTGSGNTIYF
-,TRBV2,once,TRBJ1-5,TGTGCCAGCAGCGGCACAGGGTATAGCAATCAGCCCCAGCATTTT,CASSGTGYSNQPQHF
TRBD2,TRBV7-3,-,TRBJ2-1,TGTGCCAGCAGCTTCGCTAGGACGGGGGAGGGTGAGCAGTTCTTC,CASSFARTGEGEQFF
-,TRBV24-1,-,TRBJ1-5,TGTGCCACCAGTGCCCTGTACAGCAATCAGCCCCAGCATTTT,CATSALYSNQPQHF
-,TRBV6-2/TRBV6-3,once,TRBJ1-1,TGTGCCAGCAGCGTCCTCACTGAAGCTTTCTTT,CASSVLTEAFF